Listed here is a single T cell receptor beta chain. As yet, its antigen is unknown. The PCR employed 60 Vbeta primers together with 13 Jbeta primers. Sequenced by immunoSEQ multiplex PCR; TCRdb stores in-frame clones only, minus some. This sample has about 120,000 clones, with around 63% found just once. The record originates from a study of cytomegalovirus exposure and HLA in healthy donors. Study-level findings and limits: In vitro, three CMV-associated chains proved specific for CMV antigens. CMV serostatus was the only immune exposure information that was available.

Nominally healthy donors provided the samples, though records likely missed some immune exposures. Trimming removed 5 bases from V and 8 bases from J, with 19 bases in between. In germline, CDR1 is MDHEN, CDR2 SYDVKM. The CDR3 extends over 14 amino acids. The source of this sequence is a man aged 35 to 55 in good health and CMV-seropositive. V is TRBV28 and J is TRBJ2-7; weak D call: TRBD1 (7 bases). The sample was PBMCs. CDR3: CASSPSQGGWQQYF. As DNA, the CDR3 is TGTGCCAGCAGTCCAAGCCAGGGGGGTTGGCAGCAGTACTTC.